This TCR beta chain came from a study of T cell responses to AZD1222 COVID-19 vaccine. Turning to the study itself: Timing groups of about 4 and about 12 weeks for second doses were pooled.

Worth noting for this clone: Its target is unknown.

The CDR3 contains 14 residues. V lost 3 bases and J lost 0, with 8 bases in between. Germline CDR1 LGHNA, CDR2 YNFKEQ. Findings of the study overall: Donors were mostly white British, more females; clonal diversity possibly underestimated. Repertoire samples came only from after the peak T cell response.

The method was immunoSEQ multiplex PCR; TCRdb's version includes in-frame clones alone and lacks a portion of them. Seen here are about 160,000 clones, 85% to 90% observed once, and the top ten hold around 5.5%. The chain links TRBV4-2 to TRBJ1-2, with D hard to call. This TCR was sampled from an adult in good health. This material consisted of peripheral blood, taken on day 0 of AZD1222 vaccination. This CDR3 reads CASSQGVTNYGYTF. As DNA, the CDR3 is TGTGCCAGCAGCCAGGGCGTAACTAACTATGGCTACACCTTC.